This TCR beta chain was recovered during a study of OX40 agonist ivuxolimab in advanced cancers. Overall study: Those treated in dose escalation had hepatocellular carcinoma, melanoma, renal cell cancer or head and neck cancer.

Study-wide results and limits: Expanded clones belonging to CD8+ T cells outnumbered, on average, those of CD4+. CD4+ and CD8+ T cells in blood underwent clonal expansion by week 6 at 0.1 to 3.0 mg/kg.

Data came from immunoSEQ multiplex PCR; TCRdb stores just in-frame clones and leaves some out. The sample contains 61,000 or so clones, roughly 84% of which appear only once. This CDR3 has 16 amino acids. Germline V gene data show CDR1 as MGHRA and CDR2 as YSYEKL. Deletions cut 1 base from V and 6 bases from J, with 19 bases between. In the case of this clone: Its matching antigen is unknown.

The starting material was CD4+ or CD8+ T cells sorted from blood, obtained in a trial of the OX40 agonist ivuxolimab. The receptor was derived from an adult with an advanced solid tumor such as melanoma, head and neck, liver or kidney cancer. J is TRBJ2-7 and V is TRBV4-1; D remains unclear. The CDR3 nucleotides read TGCGCCAGCAGCCAAGGAGGAAGCCACGAGTTGGCCGAGCAGTACTTC. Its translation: CASSQGGSHELAEQYF.